The sequence of this T cell receptor (beta chain) was determined in a study of cytomegalovirus exposure and HLA in healthy donors. It was with 60 Vbeta and 13 Jbeta primers that the PCR ran. Method: immunoSEQ multiplex PCR; TCRdb's copy keeps in-frame clones and lacks some. This sample's table reports 140,000 to 150,000 clones. Study observations and caveats: In a later analysis, an Asian-associated ancestry cluster reportedly showed fewer N-insertions than the approximately 700-donor mean. Owing to their indistinguishability, certain V segments, notably TRBV6-2 and TRBV6-3, were excluded.

CDR3 length: 12 amino acids. Germline assignment: CDR1 MRHNA and CDR2 SNTAGT. Regarding donors, all were healthy bone marrow donors. With regard to this clone: What it binds is unknown.

The receptor's source is a male donor in good health and CMV-seronegative. The rearrangement uses TRBV6-4 and TRBJ2-5; 8 bases map to TRBD1. The end of the DNA fits TRBJ2-7 better, so the J call may be wrong. Sequencing was carried out using PBMCs. As DNA, the CDR3 is TGTGCCAGCAGAGGACAGGGACCCGAGCAGTACTTC. This translates into CASRGQGPEQYF.